The T cell receptor beta chain under discussion was sequenced for a study of cytomegalovirus exposure and HLA in healthy donors. Vbeta (60) and Jbeta (13) primers were used in the PCR. In the authors' methods: A follow-up analysis tallied 65 million to 80 million unique TCR beta chains, 9 million to 11 million shared. The data were produced by immunoSEQ multiplex PCR, yet TCRdb's version contains in-frame clones alone and is incomplete. V and J calls and clone size are given by that table; D and trimming were obtained from the DNA. Among approximately 130,000 clones listed, about 82% were seen once. The germline V gene has CDR1 KGHSH and CDR2 LQKENI. The V and J ends lost 2 bases and 2 bases respectively, with 12 bases between them. The CDR3 consists of 16 residues.

The sample comprised PBMCs. The rearrangement links TRBV18 to TRBJ2-2; tentative D call: TRBD2 (5 bases). The receptor's source is a female donor in good health and CMV-seropositive. The chain's CDR3 is CASSPLLSGNTGELFF. CDR3 in DNA: TGTGCCAGCTCACCATTACTCTCGGGAAACACCGGGGAGCTGTTTTTT.